The rows below give T cell receptor beta chains drawn from one sample of a study of blood T cell repertoires in COVID-19. TCRdb's table, derived via immunoSEQ multiplex PCR, lists solely in-frame clones and lacks some. The sample lists more than 250,000 clones, roughly nine tenths seen once, with 6% to 6.5% in the top ten. The sequenced sample was PBMCs or T cells enriched from blood (not recorded which). The origin of the receptors is a woman aged 35 to 49 who had recovered from COVID-19. Both conserved end residues are part of each CDR3. The D gene is left open where the match is weak. Clone size is shown for a subset of rows, as once, few, many or a class of expanded clone.

size	length	V	D	J	CDR3	DNA
-	15	TRBV19	-	TRBJ1-3	CARRRGPNSGNTIYF	TGTGCCAGGCGGCGGGGACCCAACTCTGGAAACACCATATATTTT
-	15	TRBV5-1	-	TRBJ2-2	CASSPDSDNTGELFF	TGCGCCAGCAGCCCGGACTCAGACAACACCGGGGAGCTGTTTTTT
few	13	TRBV12-3/TRBV12-4	-	TRBJ1-1	CASSRDMNTEAFF	TGTGCCAGCAGCCGAGACATGAACACTGAAGCTTTCTTT
-	18	TRBV3-1/TRBV3-2	TRBD2	TRBJ2-1	CASSHLGTSGRAGNEQFF	TGTGCCAGCAGCCATCTTGGGACTAGCGGGAGGGCCGGGAATGAGCAGTTCTTC
-	17	TRBV21-1	-	TRBJ1-6	CASSRARTSGHNSPLHF	TGTGCCAGCAGCAGGGCCCGGACTTCCGGTCATAATTCACCCCTCCACTTT
-	15	TRBV19	-	TRBJ1-6	CASSIVQSRNSPLHF	TGTGCCAGTAGTATAGTTCAGTCAAGAAATTCACCCCTCCACTTT
-	17	TRBV10-3	TRBD2	TRBJ2-2	CAISGGRGLADTGELFF	TGTGCCATCAGTGGAGGAAGGGGACTAGCGGACACCGGGGAGCTGTTTTTT
-	14	TRBV5-1	-	TRBJ1-6	CASSRDFYNSPLHF	TGCGCCAGCAGCAGAGACTTCTATAATTCACCCCTCCACTTT
-	11	TRBV10-3	-	TRBJ2-3	CAIRQTDTQYF	TGTGCCATCAGACAAACAGATACGCAGTATTTT
-	13	TRBV3-1/TRBV3-2	TRBD1	TRBJ2-7	CASSPRQGWEQYF	TGTGCCAGCAGCCCGAGACAGGGATGGGAGCAGTACTTC
few	14	TRBV19	TRBD2	TRBJ2-7	CASSRTSGSYEQYF	TGTGCCAGTAGCCGGACTAGCGGCTCCTACGAGCAGTACTTC
-	15	TRBV9	TRBD1	TRBJ2-3	CASSPRQGSTDTQYF	TGTGCCAGCAGCCCTCGACAGGGATCCACAGATACGCAGTATTTT
-	15	TRBV28	TRBD2	TRBJ2-7	CASSAHTSGRYEQYF	TGTGCCAGCAGTGCCCACACTAGCGGGAGATACGAGCAGTACTTC
-	18	TRBV5-1	TRBD2	TRBJ2-2	CASSSPRLAGGPGGELFF	TGCGCCAGCAGCTCCCCGAGACTAGCGGGAGGGCCTGGCGGGGAGCTGTTTTTT
-	14	TRBV7-8	-	TRBJ1-5	CASSGQYSNQPQHF	TGTGCCAGCAGCGGACAATATAGCAATCAGCCCCAGCATTTT
-	12	TRBV3-1/TRBV3-2	-	TRBJ1-2	CASSQALYGYTF	TGTGCCAGCAGCCAAGCCCTCTATGGCTACACCTTC
-	17	TRBV7-2	TRBD1	TRBJ1-4	CASSPRTGLTTNEKLFF	TGTGCCAGCAGCCCCCGGACAGGGTTGACAACTAATGAAAAACTGTTTTTT
-	14	TRBV10-2	-	TRBJ2-1	CASSVSPPGNEQFF	TGCGCCAGCAGCGTAAGTCCCCCCGGGAATGAGCAGTTCTTC
-	16	TRBV7-8	-	TRBJ2-1	CASSQGAGGPYNEQFF	TGTGCCAGCAGCCAGGGGGCGGGAGGGCCCTACAATGAGCAGTTCTTC
-	19	TRBV7-2	-	TRBJ2-3	CASSLAAGLRDSHTDTQYF	TGTGCCAGCAGCTTAGCGGCGGGGCTCCGGGACTCACACACAGATACGCAGTATTTT
-	16	TRBV18	TRBD2	TRBJ2-7	CASSPGAASGPYEQYF	TGTGCCAGCTCACCAGGAGCAGCTAGCGGGCCCTACGAGCAGTACTTC
-	17	TRBV15	-	TRBJ2-1	CATSRYDSKSSYNEQFF	TGTGCCACCAGCAGATATGACAGTAAGAGCTCCTACAATGAGCAGTTCTTC
-	14	TRBV7-2	TRBD1	TRBJ2-7	CASRMTGSDYEQYF	TGTGCCAGCAGGATGACAGGGTCCGACTACGAGCAGTACTTC
-	12	TRBV6-5	-	TRBJ2-5	CASSRLEETQYF	TGTGCCAGCAGTCGACTGGAAGAGACCCAGTACTTC
-	15	TRBV19	-	TRBJ2-3	CASSIGGSSTDTQYF	TGTGCCAGTAGTATTGGAGGGTCTAGCACAGATACGCAGTATTTT
-	16	TRBV6-6	-	TRBJ1-3	CASSVLGQGKGNTIYF	TGTGCCAGCAGTGTACTCGGGCAGGGGAAAGGAAACACCATATATTTT
-	21	TRBV9	TRBD2	TRBJ2-2	CASSDRTGEGLAGGGTGELFF	TGTGCCAGCAGCGACAGGACAGGGGAGGGACTAGCGGGAGGGGGAACCGGGGAGCTGTTTTTT
-	13	TRBV21-1	-	TRBJ1-3	CASLNPSGNTIYF	TGTGCCAGCCTAAACCCGAGTGGAAACACCATATATTTT
-	13	TRBV10-3	-	TRBJ2-5	CAISEIGRETQYF	TGTGCCATCAGTGAGATCGGTAGAGAGACCCAGTACTTC
-	14	TRBV27	TRBD1	TRBJ2-1	CASSPGQGYNEQFF	TGTGCCAGCAGTCCAGGACAGGGCTACAATGAGCAGTTCTTC
-	18	TRBV7-2	-	TRBJ1-5	CASSLERGPIYSNQPQHF	TGTGCCAGCAGCTTAGAGCGGGGGCCCATTTATAGCAATCAGCCCCAGCATTTT
many	16	TRBV3-1/TRBV3-2	-	TRBJ2-7	CASSQDLASFSYEQYF	TGTGCCAGCAGCCAAGATCTAGCGAGTTTCTCCTACGAGCAGTACTTC
-	14	TRBV7-2	TRBD1	TRBJ1-1	CASTLGQMNTEAFF	TGTGCCAGCACCCTGGGACAGATGAACACTGAAGCTTTCTTT
-	12	TRBV28	-	TRBJ1-2	CASSVLNYGYTF	TGTGCCAGCAGTGTACTTAACTATGGCTACACCTTC
-	14	TRBV9	TRBD1	TRBJ1-6	CASSPRTGRAPLHF	TGTGCCAGCAGCCCCCGGACAGGGCGAGCACCCCTCCACTTT
-	14	TRBV25-1	-	TRBJ1-1	CASSSSTVNTEAFF	TGTGCCAGCAGTAGTAGTACGGTGAACACTGAAGCTTTCTTT
-	15	TRBV3-1/TRBV3-2	-	TRBJ1-6	CASSQSGADNSPLHF	TGTGCCAGCAGCCAGTCAGGGGCGGATAATTCACCCCTCCACTTT
-	12	TRBV2	-	TRBJ2-7	CASSADFYEQYF	TGTGCCAGCAGCGCGGACTTTTACGAGCAGTACTTC
-	14	TRBV7-9	-	TRBJ2-1	CASSPRSSYNEQFF	TGTGCCAGCAGCCCTCGGAGCTCCTACAATGAGCAGTTCTTC
few	17	TRBV5-6	TRBD2	TRBJ2-2	CASSLDATSAYTGELFF	TGTGCCAGCAGCTTGGATGCGACTAGCGCCTACACCGGGGAGCTGTTTTTT
-	14	TRBV7-2	-	TRBJ1-2	CASSLQRQNYGYTF	TGTGCCAGCAGCTTACAGCGTCAGAACTATGGCTACACCTTC
once	18	TRBV5-1	TRBD2	TRBJ2-3	CASSSKREGYLSTDTQYF	TGCGCCAGCAGCTCCAAGCGGGAGGGATACCTAAGCACAGATACGCAGTATTTT
-	15	TRBV5-1	-	TRBJ2-2	CASSFSPEGTGELFF	TGCGCCAGCAGCTTTAGCCCCGAGGGCACCGGGGAGCTGTTTTTT
-	15	TRBV12-5	-	TRBJ2-3	CASGLAQRSTDTQYF	TGTGCTAGTGGTTTGGCCCAACGGAGCACAGATACGCAGTATTTT
-	11	TRBV12-3/TRBV12-4	-	TRBJ1-6	CASSFGTPLHF	TGTGCCAGCAGTTTTGGGACTCCCCTCCACTTT
-	13	TRBV7-9	-	TRBJ2-1	CASGRTDYNEQFF	TGTGCCAGCGGACGGACAGATTACAATGAGCAGTTCTTC
once	16	TRBV5-1	TRBD2	TRBJ2-7	CASSLVLAGGNDEQYF	TGCGCCAGCAGCTTGGTTCTAGCGGGAGGAAACGACGAGCAGTACTTC
-	12	TRBV12-3/TRBV12-4	-	TRBJ2-3	CASSPFTDTQYF	TGTGCCAGCAGTCCCTTCACAGATACGCAGTATTTT
few	16	TRBV28	-	TRBJ2-7	CASSLSAGLSSYEQYF	TGTGCCAGCAGTTTATCTGCAGGGCTAAGCTCCTACGAGCAGTACTTC
-	17	TRBV5-1	TRBD2	TRBJ2-1	CASRGTSGRSSYNEQFF	TGCGCCAGCAGGGGGACTAGCGGAAGAAGCTCCTACAATGAGCAGTTCTTC
-	14	TRBV19	-	TRBJ1-5	CASSRDYSNQPQHF	TGTGCCAGTAGTCGGGATTATAGCAATCAGCCCCAGCATTTT
few	16	TRBV7-2	-	TRBJ1-4	CASSLVPGATNEKLFF	TGTGCCAGCAGCTTAGTACCGGGGGCAACTAATGAAAAACTGTTTTTT
-	16	TRBV5-4	TRBD1	TRBJ1-2	CASSPRHRGPNYGYTF	TGTGCCAGCAGCCCCCGGCACAGGGGTCCTAACTATGGCTACACCTTC
-	16	TRBV27	TRBD1	TRBJ1-6	CASTHNWGQGVSPLHF	TGTGCCAGCACCCACAACTGGGGACAGGGGGTGTCACCCCTCCACTTT